Included here is one T cell receptor beta chain sequence, with context. Its antigen is as yet unknown. The data stem from a study of blood T cells in healthy people across ages. Study as a whole: About one barcoded beta molecule per two T cells came from capture by template switching.

Whole-study findings and limits: Unsorted PBMC input precluded a conclusive naive versus antigen-experienced comparison.

A second PCR of roughly 7 to 11 cycles used a sample-barcoded 5' primer and a J-beta primer mix. All samples gave at least 3 million CDR3-containing paired-end reads. TCRdb re-called the 5' RACE reads with MiXCR, one entry per CDR3 protein. Found here are roughly 1,500,000 distinct CDR3 sequences, about 35% of them singletons; the top ten hold over 9%. Ten milliliters of peripheral blood were drawn from each donor into EDTA-treated tubes. The length of the CDR3 is 17 residues. Trimming shortened V by 6 bases and J by 3 bases, and 20 bases separated the two germline ends. CDR1 and CDR2 (germline): MNHNS, SASEGT.

The rearrangement uses TRBV6-1 and TRBJ2-2; D call uncertain. Sequenced sample: blood. This receptor was identified in a woman in her thirties in good health. As DNA, the CDR3 is TGTGCCAGCAGAGGCCCCCACCTGTATAGGGACACCGGGGAGCTGTTTTTT. It yields the protein CASRGPHLYRDTGELFF.